The 32 T cell receptor beta chains below come from one sample, sequenced in a study of sequential checkpoint blockade in melanoma. Data came from immunoSEQ multiplex PCR; TCRdb stores just in-frame clones and leaves some out. The data hold roughly 36,000 clones, with roughly 32% observed a single time. Treatment indicated: randomized to nivolumab then ipilimumab (arm A) or the reverse (arm B). The sequences come from tumor tissue (inferred from file names), collected from a patient given nivolumab and ipilimumab in sequence. The receptors here all came from a human donor with melanoma.

In its sample, this clone was seen a few times. V is TRBV11-3 and J is TRBJ2-5, with TRBD2 as a possible D gene (5 bases). Germline loops: CDR1 SGHNT, CDR2 YENEEA. V dropped 3 bases and J dropped 1 base, with 21 bases sitting between them. This CDR3 region has 18 residues. The CDR3 DNA reads TGTGCCAGCAGCTTGGACGGCCGAAACCAGCGGTCCCAAGAGACCCAGTACTTC. Amino acid sequence: CASSLDGRNQRSQETQYF.

This clone was seen more than once but under ten times. The genes are TRBV6-8 and TRBJ1-2; D gene uncertain. The CDR3 runs to 13 residues. The V gene's germline CDR1 is MNHGY and CDR2 SAAAGT. Trimming cost V 5 bases and J 7 bases, with 14 bases left between them. CDR3 loop: CASSDQNLPGYTF. The CDR3 region has the DNA TGTGCCAGCAGTGATCAGAACCTTCCTGGCTACACCTTC.

The rearrangement joins TRBV28 to TRBJ2-1; 13 bases align to TRBD2. The V gene's germline CDR1 is MDHEN and CDR2 SYDVKM. This CDR3 comprises 17 residues. V was clipped by 6 bases and J by 4 bases; unmatched bases: 9. CDR3 in DNA: TGTGCCAGCAGAGAACTAGCGGGGGGGCCGTTTTACAATGAGCAGTTCTTC. Protein: CASRELAGGPFYNEQFF.

V usage is TRBV11-3 and J usage is TRBJ1-1; D gene unclear. Germline assignment: CDR1 SGHNT and CDR2 YENEEA. Trimming stripped 4 bases from V and 1 base from J, with 10 bases between. This CDR3 is 14 amino acids long. CDR3 protein: CASSSPFSNTEAFF. For the CDR3, the DNA is TGTGCCAGCAGCTCCCCCTTTTCGAACACTGAAGCTTTCTTT. Variable domain in full (rest from reference TRBV11-3 and TRBJ1-1): EAGVVQSPRYKIIEKKQPVAFWCNPISGHNTLYWYLQNLGQGPELLIRYENEEAVDDSQLPKDRFSAERLKGVDSTLKIQPAELGDSAVYLCASSSPFSNTEAFFGQGTRLTVV.

V and J are TRBV9 and TRBJ2-5; D ambiguous. The V gene lost 3 bases and the J gene lost 5 bases, with 14 bases spanning the gap. The CDR3 has 14 residues. CDR1 SGDLS and CDR2 YYNGEE come from the germline V gene. The CDR3 reads CASSAGPGQETQYF. CDR3 nucleotides: TGTGCCAGCAGCGCCGGGCCTGGTCAGGAGACCCAGTACTTC.

The gene calls are TRBV11-3 and TRBJ2-5, with 9 bases matching TRBD2. The germline gives CDR1 SGHNT, CDR2 YENEEA. V shed 2 bases, J shed 1 base, and the junction held 5 bases outside the gene matches. The CDR3 extends over 16 amino acids. The CDR3 DNA is TGTGCCAGCAGCTTATTGCTAGCGGGGTCCCAAGAGACCCAGTACTTC. Translation gives CASSLLLAGSQETQYF. The complete variable domain, with remaining parts taken from reference TRBV11-3 and TRBJ2-5, reads EAGVVQSPRYKIIEKKQPVAFWCNPISGHNTLYWYLQNLGQGPELLIRYENEEAVDDSQLPKDRFSAERLKGVDSTLKIQPAELGDSAVYLCASSLLLAGSQETQYFGPGTRLLVL.

This clone came up a few times. The V and J genes are TRBV9 and TRBJ1-2; D unresolved. The CDR3 runs 14 residues. Germline values: CDR1 SGDLS, CDR2 YYNGEE. The ends were cut back, 4 bases at V and 3 bases at J, with 13 bases in the middle. CDR3 nucleotide sequence: TGTGCCAGCAGCCCCGCGAGGAGAGACTATGGCTACACCTTC. This encodes CASSPARRDYGYTF.

This clone was counted between two and nine times. The chain uses TRBV28 and TRBJ2-7; possibly TRBD1 for D (5 bases). V was pared by 3 bases and J by 6 bases, with 9 bases between. The CDR3 covers 12 residues. Germline values: CDR1 MDHEN, CDR2 SYDVKM. This chain's CDR3 is CASSLQGSEQYF. In nucleotides, the CDR3 is TGTGCCAGCAGTTTGCAGGGCAGCGAGCAGTACTTC. Full variable domain (outside the CDR3, taken from reference TRBV28 and TRBJ2-7): DVKVTQSSRYLVKRTGEKVFLECVQDMDHENMFWYRQDPGLGLRLIYFSYDVKMKEKGDIPEGYSVSREKKERFSLILESASTNQTSMYLCASSLQGSEQYFGPGTRLTVT.

Only a few counts were recorded for this clone. This chain connects TRBV6-8 to TRBJ2-3; TRBD2 aligns across 11 bases. Germline assignment: CDR1 MNHGY and CDR2 SAAAGT. The CDR3 contains 16 residues. With V trimmed by 3 bases and J by 5 bases, 7 bases remained unmatched. CDR3 DNA: TGTGCCAGCAGTTATAAGCGACTAGCGGGGAAAGATACGCAGTATTTT. This encodes CASSYKRLAGKDTQYF.

The genes are TRBV15 and TRBJ2-5; possibly TRBD1 for D (6 bases). The length of the CDR3 is 14 residues. Germline-derived CDR1 and CDR2 are LNHNV and YYDKDF (reference sequence). The germline V and J ends were trimmed by 1 base and 4 bases, with 10 bases remaining between them. Written as DNA, the CDR3 is TGTGCCACCAGCAGAGTTCCAGGGGCAGAGACCCAGTACTTC. This encodes CATSRVPGAETQYF.

This clone appeared a few times. This chain uses TRBV5-1 with TRBJ2-3; D might be TRBD2 (5 bases). This CDR3 comprises 14 residues. Germline CDR1 SGHRS, CDR2 YFSETQ. Trimming shortened V by 1 base and J by 3 bases, and 9 bases separated the two germline ends. For the CDR3, the DNA is TGCGCCAGCAGCTTGAAAGCGGCTACAGATACGCAGTATTTT. This sequence encodes CASSLKAATDTQYF.

This sequence joins TRBV19 and TRBJ2-7; no clear D gene. Germline V lookup: CDR1 LNHDA, CDR2 SQIVND (reference sequence). This CDR3 has 12 residues. V lost 11 bases and J 2 bases, leaving 13 bases between the germline ends. This chain's CDR3 is CALRRSPYEQYF. The CDR3 nucleotides read TGTGCCCTTCGCAGAAGCCCCTACGAGCAGTACTTC. Supplemented by reference TRBV19 and TRBJ2-7, the full variable domain reads DGGITQSPKYLFRKEGQNVTLSCEQNLNHDAMYWYRQDPGQGLRLIYYSQIVNDFQKGDIAEGYSVSREKKESFPLTVTSAQKNPTAFYLCALRRSPYEQYFGPGTRLTVT.

Only a few counts were recorded for this clone. The CDR3: CASSVFGGGLTEAFF. The CDR3 DNA reads as TGTGCCAGCAGCGTATTCGGCGGGGGGCTTACTGAAGCTTTCTTT. The chain couples TRBV9 to TRBJ1-1; D might be TRBD1 (6 bases). Per the germline V gene, CDR1 is SGDLS and CDR2 is YYNGEE. The CDR3 contains 15 residues. Trimming left V 1 base short and J 5 bases short, with 15 bases between.

This clone was seen only a few times. The DNA for the CDR3 is TGTGCCAGCAGCTCCCGGAAGGGGGGGACCGGGGAGCTGTTTTTT. This sequence encodes CASSSRKGGTGELFF. The chain combines TRBV11-3 with TRBJ2-2; TRBD2 might be the D (7 bases). The V gene lost 4 bases and the J gene lost 5 bases, with 14 bases spanning the gap. The CDR3 is 15 amino acids. Per germline, CDR1 SGHNT and CDR2 YENEEA.

The chain joins TRBV11-3 to TRBJ2-1; 10 bases agree with TRBD2. The V gene's germline CDR1 is SGHNT and CDR2 YENEEA. V gave up 5 bases and J gave up 7 bases; unmatched junction bases: 14. The CDR3 covers 17 residues. The CDR3 here is CASSVRDKRGGWNEQFF. As DNA, the CDR3 is TGTGCCAGCAGCGTCCGAGATAAGCGGGGGGGATGGAATGAGCAGTTCTTC.

This chain uses TRBV25-1 with TRBJ2-2; 10 nucleotides align to TRBD1. Germline-derived CDR1 and CDR2 are MGHDK and SYGVNS. Unmatched junction bases numbered 9, after V lost 6 bases and J lost 5 bases. The CDR3 has 16 residues. The chain's CDR3 is CASSLRRTGGTGELFF. In nucleotides, the CDR3 is TGTGCCAGCAGCCTGAGGCGGACAGGGGGAACCGGGGAGCTGTTTTTT.

This clone has only a few counts. The chain carries TRBV9 and TRBJ1-3, with D unresolved. Germline CDR1 and CDR2: SGDLS and YYNGEE. The CDR3 sequence is 15 residues long. V shed 0 bases and J shed 2 bases, with 9 bases lying between them. The chain's CDR3 is CASSVESGTGNTIYF. In DNA, the CDR3 is TGTGCCAGCAGCGTAGAGTCCGGGACTGGAAACACCATATATTTT.

The chain combines TRBV5-1 with TRBJ2-7; TRBD2 is a possible D gene (7 bases). CDR3 length equals 15 residues. Germline V gene lookup returns CDR1 SGHRS and CDR2 YFSETQ. Deletions cut 0 bases from V and 2 bases from J, with 12 bases between. CDR3 nucleotide sequence: TGCGCCAGCAGCTTGGAAGCGGGACAAACCTACGAGCAGTACTTC. This gives the protein CASSLEAGQTYEQYF.

The chain joins TRBV6-8 to TRBJ2-1; D gene ambiguous. In germline, CDR1 is MNHGY, CDR2 SAAAGT. CDR3 length equals 14 residues. The V end lost 6 bases, the J end lost 10 bases, and 19 bases lay between the germline ends. The CDR3 DNA follows: TGTGCCAGCAGCCCAAGACCGCCGTTAAACGAGCAGTTCTTC. It specifies CASSPRPPLNEQFF.

The V and J genes are TRBV28 and TRBJ2-5, with 8 nucleotides matching TRBD2. Unmatched junction bases numbered 11, after V lost 6 bases and J lost 2 bases. The CDR3 consists of 16 residues. The germline V gene has CDR1 MDHEN and CDR2 SYDVKM. DNA for the CDR3: TGTGCCAGCAGCCTCGAAGCGGGGGAGACTCAAGAGACCCAGTACTTC. Its translation: CASSLEAGETQETQYF.

This clone has a handful of counts. The chain links TRBV30 to TRBJ1-1; TRBD1 matches 9 bases. CDR3 length: 14 residues. Germline V lookup: CDR1 GTSNPN, CDR2 SVGIG (reference sequence). The trim removed 3 bases at V and 6 bases at J, leaving 8 bases unmatched. The DNA for the CDR3 is TGTGCCTGGAGAACACAGGGGGCGGGTCCTGAAGCTTTCTTT. Amino acids: CAWRTQGAGPEAFF.

V usage is TRBV5-1 and J usage is TRBJ2-5, with D uncertain. The CDR3 consists of 14 residues. V shed 4 bases and J shed 3 bases, with 13 bases lying between them. Per germline, CDR1 SGHRS and CDR2 YFSETQ. The CDR3 DNA sequence: TGCGCCAGCAGCGCGCTGAGATTCGAAGAGACCCAGTACTTC. This translates into CASSALRFEETQYF.

This clone was seen a handful of times. The rearrangement joins TRBV11-3 to TRBJ2-7; 12 positions agree with TRBD2. The CDR3 runs 14 residues. With V trimmed by 3 bases and J by 10 bases, 7 bases remained unmatched. Germline lookup yields CDR1 SGHNT and CDR2 YENEEA. As DNA, the CDR3 is TGTGCCAGCAGCTTGGGGACTAGCGGGTCTCCTCAGTACTTC. Translated, it gives CASSLGTSGSPQYF.

This chain uses TRBV5-1 with TRBJ2-1; D may be TRBD2 (6 bases). Germline V gene sequence: CDR1 SGHRS, CDR2 YFSETQ. This CDR3 has 14 amino acids. Trimming left V 6 bases short and J 7 bases short, with 17 bases between. The CDR3 bases are TGCGCCAGCATCGAGGGGCTTAGCGGAAATGAGCAGTTCTTC. Its protein product is CASIEGLSGNEQFF.

This rearrangement joins TRBV6-8 to TRBJ1-4, with D possibly TRBD1 on 5 matching bases. CDR3 length: 14 amino acids. Germline assignment: CDR1 MNHGY and CDR2 SAAAGT. The V end lost 7 bases, the J end lost 3 bases, and 12 bases lay between the germline ends. The CDR3 protein is CASTPGRANEKLFF. The CDR3 DNA reads as TGTGCCAGCACCCCGGGGCGGGCTAATGAAAAACTGTTTTTT.

The chain couples TRBV29-1 to TRBJ2-1; 7 bases line up with TRBD2. The CDR3 is 16 amino acids. V shed 6 bases, J shed 1 base, and the junction held 12 bases outside the gene matches. CDR1 and CDR2 (germline): SQVTM, ANQGSEA. CDR3 bases: TGCAGCGTCGTTCCCCGCCGGGGGGAGTCCTACAATGAGCAGTTCTTC. Translation gives CSVVPRRGESYNEQFF.

This clone has a handful of counts. The genes are TRBV28 and TRBJ1-1; no definite D call. With 1 base removed from V and 7 bases from J, the gap between germline ends came to 7 bases. Germline-derived CDR1 and CDR2 are MDHEN and SYDVKM. This CDR3 is built from 12 residues. The CDR3 DNA follows: TGTGCCAGCAGTTTATTAGCCGGTGAAGCTTTCTTT. Its protein is CASSLLAGEAFF.

This sequence joins TRBV5-1 and TRBJ2-1; 11 nucleotides match TRBD2. The CDR3 is 15 amino acids. The germline V gene has CDR1 SGHRS and CDR2 YFSETQ. V lost 0 bases to trimming and J lost 10 bases; unmatched junction nucleotides: 6. The CDR3 region has the DNA TGCGCCAGCAGCTTGGATAGCGGGGGGGCATGGGAGCAGTTCTTC. Translating gives CASSLDSGGAWEQFF.

This clone was seen more than once but under ten times. This sequence joins TRBV11-1 and TRBJ1-1; 7 bases are a match to TRBD1. J lost 1 base, V lost 5 bases, and 4 bases had no gene match. The CDR3 consists of 14 residues. Germline CDR1 and CDR2: SGHAT and FQDESV (reference sequence). CDR3 coding DNA: TGTGCCAGCAGCCCACAGGGGCCGAACACTGAAGCTTTCTTT. It translates to CASSPQGPNTEAFF.

At least ten counts were recorded for this clone. The rearrangement joins TRBV28 to TRBJ1-2; unclear D gene. CDR3 size: 14 residues. Germline-derived CDR1 and CDR2 are MDHEN and SYDVKM. V lost 2 bases and J 0 bases, leaving 7 bases between the germline ends. As DNA, the CDR3 is TGTGCCAGCAGTTTACCGGGGACTAACTATGGCTACACCTTC. This codes for CASSLPGTNYGYTF.

The chain carries TRBV29-1 and TRBJ2-1, with D possibly matching TRBD2 (6 bases). CDR3 size: 12 residues. Trimming took 8 bases from V and 8 from J, leaving 16 bases between them. Germline V gene data show CDR1 as SQVTM and CDR2 as ANQGSEA. The CDR3 protein is CSNTVGDYEQFF. The DNA for the CDR3 is TGCAGCAACACCGTGGGGGACTATGAGCAGTTCTTC.

The CDR3 DNA follows: TGTGCCATCAGTGAGTTCCAGAAAGGGGGTCAGTTCTTC. It codes for CAISEFQKGGQFF. The chain is built from TRBV10-3 and TRBJ2-1; weak D call: TRBD1 (6 bases). Per germline, CDR1 ENHRY and CDR2 SYGVKD. V was trimmed by 1 base and J by 13 bases, leaving 14 bases between them. The CDR3 is 13 amino acids.